Following are 15 T cell receptor beta chains from one sample sequenced in a study of CD8 T cells in Susac syndrome. It was with random hexamers that 0.5 to 1 ug RNA was reverse transcribed. One entry per CDR3 protein, called by TCRdb with MiXCR from the immunoSEQ multiplex PCR reads. The data contain 180,000 or so distinct CDR3 sequences, about 94% of them singletons. The sequenced sample was CD4+ T cells from PBMCs. These receptors were collected from a human donor in good health.

The rearrangement links TRBV15 to TRBJ2-5; no definite D call. The CDR3 runs 14 residues. The V gene lost 0 bases and the J gene lost 0 bases, with 5 bases spanning the gap. Per the germline V gene, CDR1 is LNHNV and CDR2 is YYDKDF (reference sequence). The CDR3 DNA reads as TGTGCCACCAGCAGAGACTTGTACCAAGAGACCCAGTACTTC. Its translation is CATSRDLYQETQYF.

Regarding this clonotype: Without the conserved terminal phenylalanine or tryptophan, this CDR3 likely stems from a read error. This sequence joins TRBV9 and TRBJ2-3, with 8 bases lining up with TRBD2. Germline-derived CDR1 and CDR2 are SGDLS and YYNGEE. The CDR3 totals 14 residues. J lost 4 bases, V lost 9 bases, and 10 bases had no gene match. The CDR3 nucleotides are TGTGCCACCTCTCGGCGGGGGGATGCAGATACGCAGTATCTT. Protein sequence: CATSRRGDADTQYL.

V gene TRBV27 combines with J gene TRBJ2-2, with D unclear. CDR3 length: 12 amino acids. Trimming left V 8 bases short and J 5 bases short, with 9 bases between. The germline CDR1 and CDR2 sequences are MNHEY and SMNVEV (reference sequence). CDR3: CASGLVTGELFF. CDR3 DNA sequence: TGTGCCAGCGGTCTGGTTACCGGGGAGCTGTTTTTT.

The sample holds one count of this clonotype. The chain has TRBV6-6 and TRBJ1-3; D is perhaps TRBD1 (6 bases). Germline loops: CDR1 MNHNY, CDR2 SVGAGI (reference sequence). The V gene lost 4 bases and the J gene lost 4 bases, with 11 bases spanning the gap. There are 14 residues in the CDR3. In DNA form, the CDR3 reads TGTGCCAGCAGTTTACAGGGTATCGGAAACACCATATATTTT. Translating gives CASSLQGIGNTIYF.

Remarks on this clonotype: An end of the junction differs from the germline gene, which may be a read error. V and J are TRBV7-7 and TRBJ2-7; D may be TRBD1 (6 bases). There are 13 residues in the CDR3. Germline CDR1 is SSHAT and CDR2 is FNYEAQ (reference sequence). The CDR3 region is CASSLDAGDEQYF. DNA for the CDR3: TGTGCTAGCAGCTTAGATGCAGGGGACGAGCAGTACTTC. The full variable domain, completed using reference TRBV7-7 and TRBJ2-7, is GAGVSQSPRYKVTKRGQDVTLRCDPISSHATLYWYQQALGQGPEFLTYFNYEAQPDKSGLPSDRFSAERPEGSISTLTIQRTEQRDSAMYRCASSLDAGDEQYFGPGTRLTVT.

The V and J genes are TRBV7-2 and TRBJ2-7; 7 bases are shared with TRBD1. Losses at the gene ends were 4 bases for V and 2 bases for J; bases not matched to a gene: 5. CDR3 length: 14 amino acids. CDR1 is SGHTA and CDR2 is FQGNSA in the germline V gene. CDR3 protein: CASSSRTGTYEQYF. CDR3 sequence (DNA): TGTGCCAGCAGCTCCCGGACAGGAACCTACGAGCAGTACTTC.

The chain carries TRBV7-2 and TRBJ2-7; 8 bases align to TRBD2. V was clipped by 5 bases and J by 2 bases; unmatched bases: 8. CDR1 and CDR2 from the germline V gene are SGHTA and FQGNSA. The CDR3 runs to 15 residues. This CDR3 reads CASSIGLADPYEQYF. The CDR3 DNA reads as TGTGCCAGCAGCATCGGACTAGCCGATCCCTACGAGCAGTACTTC. Complete variable domain (other parts from reference TRBV7-2 and TRBJ2-7): GAGVSQSPSNKVTEKGKDVELRCDPISGHTALYWYRQSLGQGLEFLIYFQGNSAPDKSGLPSDRFSAERTGGSVSTLTIQRTQQEDSAVYLCASSIGLADPYEQYFGPGTRLTVT.

This clonotype was seen only once. The gene calls are TRBV30 and TRBJ2-1, with no clear D. The CDR3 is 11 residues long. The germline gives CDR1 GTSNPN, CDR2 SVGIG (reference sequence). V dropped 2 bases and J dropped 9 bases, with 8 bases sitting between them. DNA of the CDR3: TGTGCCTGGAGTAATGGTGTTGAGCAGTTCTTC. It encodes CAWSNGVEQFF. Together with reference TRBV30 and TRBJ2-1, the CDR3 gives the full variable domain: SQTIHQWPATLVQPVGSPLSLECTVEGTSNPNLYWYRQAAGRGLQLLFYSVGIGQISSEVPQNLSASRPQDRQFILSSKKLLLSDSGFYLCAWSNGVEQFFGPGTRLTVL.

The chain is built from TRBV29-1 and TRBJ2-5; perhaps TRBD2 as D (6 bases). The CDR3 has 14 amino acids. V was pared by 7 bases and J by 0 bases, with 15 bases between. Germline V gene data show CDR1 as SQVTM and CDR2 as ANQGSEA. The CDR3 spells CSARRDQYQETQYF. As DNA, the CDR3 is TGCAGCGCTAGGAGGGACCAGTACCAAGAGACCCAGTACTTC.

In its sample, this clonotype was seen once. The chain carries TRBV29-1 and TRBJ2-7; a weak D match, TRBD1 (6 bases). Germline CDR1 reads SQVTM; CDR2 reads ANQGSEA. The CDR3 is 12 residues long. V lost 4 bases and J lost 2, with 9 bases in between. CDR3 loop: CSVGTVPYEQYF. The CDR3 region has the DNA TGCAGCGTTGGGACAGTTCCCTACGAGCAGTACTTC.

This clonotype was picked up one time. This rearrangement joins TRBV11-2 to TRBJ2-5; 7 bases fit TRBD1. This CDR3 has 14 amino acids. Germline V gives CDR1 SGHAT, CDR2 FQNNGV. The junction had 5 bases not matched to a gene; V was cut back by 5 bases and J by 2 bases. In DNA form, the CDR3 reads TGTGCCAGCAGCGCCCCGGGACAGCAAGAGACCCAGTACTTC. This gives the protein CASSAPGQQETQYF.

V usage is TRBV2 and J usage is TRBJ2-5; D gene ambiguous. Germline-derived CDR1 and CDR2 are SNHLY and FYNNEI. V was pared by 7 bases and J by 0 bases, with 6 bases between. CDR3 length equals 12 residues. CDR3: CASNRDQETQYF. The CDR3 DNA sequence: TGTGCCAGCAATCGGGACCAAGAGACCCAGTACTTC.

This rearrangement joins TRBV23-1 to TRBJ1-5; D unclear. TRBV23-1 belongs to the ORF category, with a function that is uncertain. Trimming removed 3 bases from V and 5 bases from J, with 20 bases in between. The CDR3 runs 17 residues. The CDR3 DNA follows: TGCGCCAGCAGTCATACCTCAACCGGGCCGTACTATCAGCCCCAGCATTTT. Protein product: CASSHTSTGPYYQPQHF.

This clonotype was seen more than once but under ten times. The J gene is TRBJ1-2, the V gene TRBV5-6; D ambiguous. CDR1 is SGHDT, CDR2 YYEEEE, per germline. V dropped 0 bases and J dropped 4 bases, with 4 bases sitting between them. The CDR3 runs 12 residues. The CDR3 is CASSLGGYGYTF. The CDR3 DNA is TGTGCCAGCAGCTTGGGGGGCTATGGCTACACCTTC.

The chain is built from TRBV28 and TRBJ2-1, with D possibly matching TRBD2 (6 bases). The V end lost 4 bases, the J end lost 0 bases, and 10 bases lay between the germline ends. Germline V CDR1 and CDR2: MDHEN, SYDVKM. CDR3 length: 15 residues. The CDR3 region has the DNA TGTGCCAGCAGTTCCGGAGGGGACTCCTACAATGAGCAGTTCTTC. Encoded protein: CASSSGGDSYNEQFF.